Below, one T cell receptor (beta chain) is given with its context. The entry originates in a study of T cell responses to AZD1222 COVID-19 vaccine. The data were produced by immunoSEQ multiplex PCR, yet TCRdb's version contains in-frame clones alone and is incomplete. Counted here are approximately 120,000 clones, approximately 88% occurring once; the ten biggest clones make up roughly 12%. Germline CDR1 LNHDA, CDR2 SQIVND (reference sequence). Trimming removed 5 bases at V and 3 bases at J, with 17 bases between. The CDR3 runs to 15 residues. The clonotype was recovered from an adult in good health. This chain links TRBV19 with TRBJ2-7; D may correspond to TRBD1 or TRBD2 (5 bases each). The input for sequencing was peripheral blood, taken on day 0 of MenACWY control vaccination. The CDR3, as DNA: TGTGCCAGTAGTGCGGCCGGGACGACCATCTACGAGCAGTACTTC. This sequence encodes CASSAAGTTIYEQYF.